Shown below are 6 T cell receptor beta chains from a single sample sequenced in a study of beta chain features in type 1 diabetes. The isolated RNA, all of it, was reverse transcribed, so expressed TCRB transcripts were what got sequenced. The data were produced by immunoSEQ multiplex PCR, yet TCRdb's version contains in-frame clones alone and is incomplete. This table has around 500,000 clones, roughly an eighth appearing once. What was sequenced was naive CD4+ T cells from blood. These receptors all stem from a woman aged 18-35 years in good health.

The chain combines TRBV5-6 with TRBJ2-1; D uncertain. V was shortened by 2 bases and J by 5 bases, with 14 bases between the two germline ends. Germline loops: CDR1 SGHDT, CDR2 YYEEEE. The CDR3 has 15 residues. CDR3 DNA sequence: TGTGCCAGCAGCTTAAGTCCGAGCGCGAACAATGAGCAGTTCTTC. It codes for CASSLSPSANNEQFF.

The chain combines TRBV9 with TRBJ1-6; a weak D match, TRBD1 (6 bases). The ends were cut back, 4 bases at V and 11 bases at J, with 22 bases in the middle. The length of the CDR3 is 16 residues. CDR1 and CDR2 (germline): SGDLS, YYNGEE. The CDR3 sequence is CASSRKGDGIGPPLHF. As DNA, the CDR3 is TGTGCCAGCAGCCGTAAGGGGGACGGCATAGGCCCACCCCTCCACTTT.

Here the CDR3 DNA reads TGTGCCTGGAGTGGTAGGTGGCGGACTGAAGCTTTCTTT. This codes for CAWSGRWRTEAFF. The genes are TRBV30 and TRBJ1-1; unclear D gene. The CDR3 consists of 13 residues. CDR1 and CDR2 (germline): GTSNPN, SVGIG (reference sequence). The ends were cut back, 1 base at V and 5 bases at J, with 11 bases in the middle.

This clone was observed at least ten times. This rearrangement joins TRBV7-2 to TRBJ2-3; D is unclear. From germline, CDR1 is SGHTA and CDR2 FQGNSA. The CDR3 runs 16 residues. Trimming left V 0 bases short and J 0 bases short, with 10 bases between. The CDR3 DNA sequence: TGTGCCAGCAGCTTAGCTGGGTATACTAGCACAGATACGCAGTATTTT. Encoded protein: CASSLAGYTSTDTQYF.

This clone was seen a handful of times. The CDR3 protein is CASSLIGGGTDTQYF. CDR3 DNA: TGTGCCAGCAGCCTAATAGGGGGCGGGACAGATACGCAGTATTTT. This chain joins TRBV7-2 and TRBJ2-3; 7 bases are a match to TRBD1. Looked up from germline, CDR1 is SGHTA and CDR2 is FQGNSA. The trim removed 5 bases at V and 3 bases at J, leaving 8 bases unmatched. CDR3 length equals 15 residues. Using reference TRBV7-2 and TRBJ2-3 for the parts outside the CDR3, the full variable domain is GAGVSQSPSNKVTEKGKDVELRCDPISGHTALYWYRQSLGQGLEFLIYFQGNSAPDKSGLPSDRFSAERTGGSVSTLTIQRTQQEDSAVYLCASSLIGGGTDTQYFGPGTRLTVL.

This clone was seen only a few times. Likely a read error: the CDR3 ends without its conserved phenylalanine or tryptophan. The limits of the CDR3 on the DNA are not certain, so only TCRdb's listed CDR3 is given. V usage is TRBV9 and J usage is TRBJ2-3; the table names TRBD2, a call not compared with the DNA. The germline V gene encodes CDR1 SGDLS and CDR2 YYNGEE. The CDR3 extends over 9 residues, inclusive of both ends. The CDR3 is CASRPPPSK.